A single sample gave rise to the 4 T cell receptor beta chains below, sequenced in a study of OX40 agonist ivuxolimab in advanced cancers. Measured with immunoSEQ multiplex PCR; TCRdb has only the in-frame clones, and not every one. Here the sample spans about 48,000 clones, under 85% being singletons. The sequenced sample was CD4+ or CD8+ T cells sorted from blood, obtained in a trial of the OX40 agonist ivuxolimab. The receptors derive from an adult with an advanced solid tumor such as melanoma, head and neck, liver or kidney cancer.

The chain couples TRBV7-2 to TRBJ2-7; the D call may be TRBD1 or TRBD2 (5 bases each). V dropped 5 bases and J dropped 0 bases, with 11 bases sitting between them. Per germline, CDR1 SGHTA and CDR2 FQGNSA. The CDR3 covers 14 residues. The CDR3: CASSLGRYSYEQYF. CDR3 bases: TGTGCCAGCAGCCTGGGACGGTACTCCTACGAGCAGTACTTC.

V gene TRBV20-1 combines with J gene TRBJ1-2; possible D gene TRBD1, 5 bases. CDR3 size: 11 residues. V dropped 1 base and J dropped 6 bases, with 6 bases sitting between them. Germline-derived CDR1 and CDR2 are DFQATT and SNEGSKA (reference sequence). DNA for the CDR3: TGCAGTGCTAGAGCGGGACATGGCTACACCTTC. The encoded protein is CSARAGHGYTF.

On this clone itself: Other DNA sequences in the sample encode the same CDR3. CDR3 bases: TGTGCCAGCAGCTCCGGACAGGGTGAAGCTTTCTTT. This translates into CASSSGQGEAFF. The rearrangement joins TRBV5-4 to TRBJ1-1; 8 nucleotides line up with TRBD1. Losses at the gene ends were 3 bases for V and 7 bases for J; bases not matched to a gene: 2. Germline V lookup: CDR1 SGHNT, CDR2 YYREEE (reference sequence). This CDR3 region has 12 residues.

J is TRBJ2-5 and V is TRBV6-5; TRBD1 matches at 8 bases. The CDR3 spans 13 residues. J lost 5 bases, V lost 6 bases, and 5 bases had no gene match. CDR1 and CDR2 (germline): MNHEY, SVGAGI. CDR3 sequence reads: CASSLNRGETQYF. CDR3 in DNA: TGTGCCAGCAGCCTAAACAGGGGGGAGACCCAGTACTTC.